This TCR beta chain was identified in a study of blood T cell repertoires in COVID-19. Study at large: Whether acute or convalescent, the COVID-19 samples came from the United States, Italy and Spain. From T cells, B-cell-depleted T cells, or PBMCs came the material, which was cDNA or gDNA.

Per the authors' pipeline: Amplified reference gene primers provided the basis for estimating nucleated cell counts. Measured with immunoSEQ multiplex PCR; TCRdb has only the in-frame clones, and not every one. That table furnishes V, J and clone size, whereas the DNA furnished D and trimming. The table has about 68,000 clones, roughly three quarters seen once; the top ten hold more than 10%. V shed 5 bases and J shed 3 bases, with 15 bases lying between them. From germline, CDR1 is SGHDT and CDR2 YYEEEE. The CDR3 totals 15 residues. J is TRBJ1-3 and V is TRBV5-6, with a tentative D call TRBD1 (5 bases). The receptor was isolated from a human donor in a cohort sampled during active COVID-19. The source material was peripheral blood. Here the CDR3 DNA reads TGTGCCAGCAGTCTTCCCGGGGGAAGTGGAAACACCATATATTTT. Amino acids: CASSLPGGSGNTIYF. The complete variable domain, with remaining parts taken from reference TRBV5-6 and TRBJ1-3, reads DAGVTQSPTHLIKTRGQQVTLRCSPKSGHDTVSWYQQALGQGPQFIFQYYEEEERQRGNFPDRFSGHQFPNYSSELNVNALLLGDSALYLCASSLPGGSGNTIYFGEGSWLTVV.